This TCR beta chain appears in the sequencing data of a study of cytomegalovirus exposure and HLA in healthy donors. Study-wide findings and caveats: Specificity of three CMV-associated chains for CMV antigens was verified in vitro. Later, an analysis found that common viral pathogens appeared to be linked with several of the most significant clusters. A later analysis linked a missense DCLRE1C variant to TCR beta V- and J-gene trimming.

Use of 60 Vbeta and 13 Jbeta primers characterized the PCR. Only in-frame clones appear in the TCRdb table, and some are missing; sequencing was by immunoSEQ multiplex PCR. This sample's table has just over 80,000 clones. Per germline, CDR1 SNHLY and CDR2 FYNNEI. Losses at the gene ends were 9 bases for V and 3 bases for J; bases not matched to a gene: 6. This CDR3 is 13 amino acids long. As for this clone: Its matching antigen is unknown.

This clonotype was obtained from a woman under 40 in good health and CMV-seronegative. Material: PBMCs. The chain uses TRBV2 and TRBJ1-1, with 8 bases aligning to TRBD1. CDR3 region: CASSRGPDTEAFF. For the CDR3, the DNA is TGTGCCAGTTCCAGGGGGCCGGACACTGAAGCTTTCTTT. The whole variable domain, filled in from reference TRBV2 and TRBJ1-1, reads EPEVTQTPSHQVTQMGQEVILRCVPISNHLYFYWYRQILGQKVEFLVSFYNNEISEKSEIFDDQFSVERPDGSNFTLKIRSTKLEDSAMYFCASSRGPDTEAFFGQGTRLTVV.